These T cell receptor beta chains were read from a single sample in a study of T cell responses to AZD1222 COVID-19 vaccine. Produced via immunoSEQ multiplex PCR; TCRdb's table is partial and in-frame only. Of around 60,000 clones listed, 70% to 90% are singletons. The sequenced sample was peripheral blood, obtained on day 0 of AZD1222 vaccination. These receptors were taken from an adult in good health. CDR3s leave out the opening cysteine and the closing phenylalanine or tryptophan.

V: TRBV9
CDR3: ASSVGSGRGNSPLH

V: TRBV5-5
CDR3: ASSLSAVATNEKLF

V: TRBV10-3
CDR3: AIERENEQF

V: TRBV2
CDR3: ASSGTSGSSEQY

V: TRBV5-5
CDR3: ASSLAGGYSYEQY

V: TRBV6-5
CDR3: ASSYSGRDTEAF

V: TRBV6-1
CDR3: ASSEFSGNTIY

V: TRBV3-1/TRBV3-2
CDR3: ASSQQMTGVTEAF

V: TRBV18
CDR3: ASSVDSNQPQH

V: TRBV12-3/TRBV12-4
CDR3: ASTRGSFEKLF

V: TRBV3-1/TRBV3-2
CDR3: ASSQTWDSIYGYT

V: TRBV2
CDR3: ASSGGVRTPLH

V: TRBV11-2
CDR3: ASSPPSGSFTGELF

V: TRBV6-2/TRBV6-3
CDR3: ASSSDRGTEAF

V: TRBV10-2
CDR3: ASSERTGELF

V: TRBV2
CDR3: ASSEGGYTEAF

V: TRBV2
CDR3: ASETGMRAGETQY

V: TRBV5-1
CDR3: ASSLVGRNSPLH

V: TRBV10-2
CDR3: ASTLDRGEDYT

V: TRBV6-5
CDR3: ASSFLAGGRTDTQY

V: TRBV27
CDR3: ASSLMRGPYNEQF

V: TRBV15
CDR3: ATSRDRGGYGYT

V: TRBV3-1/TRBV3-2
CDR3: ASSLYGGPPDTQY

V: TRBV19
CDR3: ASMGLILNQPQH

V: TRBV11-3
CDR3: ARGLAGSYEQY

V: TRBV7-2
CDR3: ASSFTGGSDSPLH

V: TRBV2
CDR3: ASSPQGGQETQY

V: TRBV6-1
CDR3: ASSGSTEAF

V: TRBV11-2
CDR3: ASSPTSGREKLF

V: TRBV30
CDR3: AWSKPGQGILQPQH

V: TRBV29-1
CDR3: SVAEYSGNTIY

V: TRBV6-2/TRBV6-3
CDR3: ASSPGQGVVNTEAF

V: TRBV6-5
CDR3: ASSYSPAGGNTEAF

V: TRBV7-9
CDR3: ASSLDRGAYGYT

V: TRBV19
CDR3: ASSSDRGDNQPQH

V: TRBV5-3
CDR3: APKRLVTDTQY

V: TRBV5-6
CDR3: ASSFQPGTVHEQY

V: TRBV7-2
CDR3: ASSLATGLAGTSTDTQY

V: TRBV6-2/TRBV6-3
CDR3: ASSLDRAGNTIY

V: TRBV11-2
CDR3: ASSLWGGLDTQY

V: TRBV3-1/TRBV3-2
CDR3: ASSMGQTLGYGYT

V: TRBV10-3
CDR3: AISEGSPLH

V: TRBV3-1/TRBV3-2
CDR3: ASSQGTSGGGSSTDTQY

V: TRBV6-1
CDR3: ASSGSRPVGANVLT

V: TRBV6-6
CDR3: ASNRQESPGPQH

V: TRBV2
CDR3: ASSEQETQY

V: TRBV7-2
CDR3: ASSLGRNNEQF

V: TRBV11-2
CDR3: ASSLAGTGFFYEQY

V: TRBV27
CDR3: ASSGRDRGAYEQY

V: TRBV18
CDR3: ASSHGTGGNTEAF

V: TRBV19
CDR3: ASSIGPDSYEQY

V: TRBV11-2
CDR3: ASSLAPGNQPQH

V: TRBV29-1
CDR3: SVRPSGVTSTDTQY

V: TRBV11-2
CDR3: ASSRDSRHEQF

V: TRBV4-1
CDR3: ASSQESRESDEQY